This entry lists 28 T cell receptor beta chains sequenced from one sample in a study of beta chain features in type 1 diabetes. Study-level points and caveats: Shorter TCRB CDR3s, moderately but significantly so, were found in Type 1 diabetes patients in all four CD4+ subsets.

No antigen has been identified for these receptors. Expressed TCRB transcripts got sequenced, as all isolated RNA was reverse transcribed. TCRdb's table, derived via immunoSEQ multiplex PCR, lists solely in-frame clones and lacks some. The sample yields about 650,000 clones, around 12% seen once. Sequencing was done on a sample of naive CD4+ T cells from blood. These receptors came from a man aged 30 to 39 with type 1 diabetes.

This clone turned up a few times. This chain connects TRBV11-2 to TRBJ2-4; unclear D gene. Germline CDR1 is SGHAT and CDR2 is FQNNGV. V gave up 5 bases and J gave up 0 bases, with 17 bases separating them. The CDR3 length is 17 residues. CDR3 coding DNA: TGTGCCAGCAGCACCCGACTGGGTCCGGTAGCCAAAAACATTCAGTACTTC. Translation gives CASSTRLGPVAKNIQYF.

This rearrangement joins TRBV28 to TRBJ1-2; D is ambiguous. CDR1 and CDR2 from the germline V gene are MDHEN and SYDVKM. The CDR3 is 11 residues long. V was clipped by 8 bases and J by 8 bases, with 12 bases between them. CDR3 nucleotide sequence: TGTGCCAGCGGCGACCGCTGGGGCTACACCTTC. It encodes CASGDRWGYTF.

CDR3 coding DNA: TGTGCCATCAGTGAGTACAGGGGTAATTCACCCCTCCACTTT. This sequence encodes CAISEYRGNSPLHF. The rearrangement links TRBV10-3 to TRBJ1-6; 7 nucleotides match TRBD1. The germline V gene encodes CDR1 ENHRY and CDR2 SYGVKD. CDR3 size: 14 residues. The V and J ends lost 1 base and 6 bases, in that order; junction bases with no gene match: 0.

The chain is built from TRBV7-9 and TRBJ1-5; D remains ambiguous. V was pared by 1 base and J by 9 bases, with 16 bases between. Germline V gene lookup returns CDR1 SEHNR and CDR2 FQNEAQ (reference sequence). CDR3 size: 15 residues. The CDR3 region has the DNA TGTGCCAGCAGCTTAGGAGATGCAGCTGGAAGGCCCCAGCATTTT. It specifies CASSLGDAAGRPQHF.

Only a few counts were recorded for this clone. V usage is TRBV2 and J usage is TRBJ1-4, with D perhaps TRBD1 (5 bases). Germline loops: CDR1 SNHLY, CDR2 FYNNEI. Trimming stripped 2 bases from V and 7 bases from J, with 14 bases between. CDR3 size: 15 residues. In nucleotides, the CDR3 is TGTGCCAGCAGTGAACTATTCAGGGCTACTGAAAAACTGTTTTTT. This sequence encodes CASSELFRATEKLFF.

This chain uses TRBV19 with TRBJ1-2, with D perhaps TRBD1 (5 bases). The V end was cut by 0 bases, the J end by 7 bases, with 12 bases between. CDR3 length: 14 amino acids. Germline V lookup: CDR1 LNHDA, CDR2 SQIVND (reference sequence). CDR3: CASSIEGGAGGYTF. The CDR3 nucleotides are TGTGCCAGTAGTATAGAAGGCGGGGCTGGTGGCTACACCTTC.

V gene TRBV9 combines with J gene TRBJ2-1, with 8 bases fitting TRBD1. V shed 3 bases, J shed 0 bases, and the junction held 14 bases outside the gene matches. This CDR3 has 19 residues. CDR1 is SGDLS, CDR2 YYNGEE, per germline. CDR3 in amino acids: CASSASGTGLFSSYNEQFF. CDR3 bases: TGTGCCAGCAGCGCGTCTGGGACAGGCCTCTTTAGCTCCTACAATGAGCAGTTCTTC.

This clone was seen only a few times. This chain uses TRBV27 with TRBJ1-4; 9 bases are shared with TRBD1. J lost 8 bases, V lost 6 bases, and 10 bases had no gene match. The CDR3 sequence is 15 residues long. Germline values: CDR1 MNHEY, CDR2 SMNVEV (reference sequence). In DNA form, the CDR3 reads TGTGCCAGCAGGAAACAGGGGGCGCGCGCCGAAAAACTGTTTTTT. Protein product: CASRKQGARAEKLFF.

This clone was observed a few times. The chain links TRBV15 to TRBJ2-3; D uncertain. Germline CDR1 LNHNV, CDR2 YYDKDF (reference sequence). V lost 4 bases, J lost 4 bases, and 9 bases lay in between. This CDR3 has 13 amino acids. In DNA form, the CDR3 reads TGTGCCACCAGCATCCAAGGTTCAGATACGCAGTATTTT. This gives the protein CATSIQGSDTQYF.

There are many counts of this clone. The CDR3 loop reads CASSLTGSSYNEQFF. The CDR3 bases are TGTGCCAGCAGCTTAACAGGGAGCTCCTACAATGAGCAGTTCTTC. The rearrangement joins TRBV5-5 to TRBJ2-1, with TRBD1 as a possible D gene (6 bases). V shed 2 bases and J shed 0 bases, with 9 bases lying between them. The CDR3 loop spans 15 amino acids. Germline loops: CDR1 SGHKS, CDR2 YYEKEE (reference sequence).

As concerns this clone: Other DNA sequences in the same sample also yield this CDR3. The CDR3 nucleotides read TGCGCCAGCAGCTTGGCCGGCAGGGTGGGTCAGCCCCAGCATTTT. It yields the protein CASSLAGRVGQPQHF. V and J are TRBV5-1 and TRBJ1-5; D might be TRBD1 (5 bases). V shed 0 bases and J shed 6 bases, with 13 bases lying between them. In germline, CDR1 is SGHRS, CDR2 YFSETQ. The CDR3 length is 15 residues. The full variable domain, completed using reference TRBV5-1 and TRBJ1-5, is KAGVTQTPRYLIKTRGQQVTLSCSPISGHRSVSWYQQTPGQGLQFLFEYFSETQRNKGNFPGRFSGRQFSNSRSEMNVSTLELGDSALYLCASSLAGRVGQPQHFGDGTRLSIL.

This clone was detected a few times. The chain combines TRBV5-1 with TRBJ2-3; D may match TRBD1 or TRBD2 (5 bases each). Germline loops: CDR1 SGHRS, CDR2 YFSETQ. The CDR3 extends over 13 amino acids. Trimming stripped 8 bases from V and 5 bases from J, with 15 bases between. This CDR3 is CASSNFGGDTQYF. CDR3 coding DNA: TGCGCCAGTTCAAATTTTGGGGGAGATACGCAGTATTTT.

This CDR3 is CASIRRADSSYNEQFF. In DNA, the CDR3 is TGTGCCAGTATCCGGCGAGCGGATAGCTCCTACAATGAGCAGTTCTTC. The chain combines TRBV19 with TRBJ2-1; D possibly corresponds to TRBD2 (5 bases). V shed 7 bases and J shed 0 bases, with 16 bases lying between them. The CDR3 is made up of 16 amino acids. Germline V gene sequence: CDR1 LNHDA, CDR2 SQIVND (reference sequence).

This rearrangement joins TRBV7-2 to TRBJ1-2; D ambiguous. This CDR3 is built from 13 residues. Looked up from germline, CDR1 is SGHTA and CDR2 is FQGNSA. V was shortened by 0 bases and J by 8 bases, with 10 bases between the two germline ends. The CDR3 here is CASSLAVFSGYTF. In DNA, the CDR3 is TGTGCCAGCAGCTTAGCAGTCTTTAGCGGCTACACCTTC.

This rearrangement joins TRBV6-5 to TRBJ1-1, with TRBD1 as a possible D gene (5 bases). The CDR3 extends over 12 amino acids. Trimming cost V 7 bases and J 6 bases, with 12 bases left between them. Germline V gene sequence: CDR1 MNHEY, CDR2 SVGAGI. For the CDR3, the DNA is TGTGCCAGCACCGACCCGGGGGCTGAAGCTTTCTTT. Its protein product is CASTDPGAEAFF.

This clone came up a few times. Other DNA sequences in the same sample also yield this CDR3. The chain has TRBV6-4 and TRBJ2-1; TRBD1 or TRBD2 may be the D gene (5 bases each). V was cut by 0 bases and J by 6 bases, with 6 bases left in between. CDR1 is MRHNA, CDR2 SNTAGT, per germline. The CDR3 totals 13 residues. The CDR3 loop reads CASSDSRGNEQFF. As DNA, the CDR3 is TGTGCCAGCAGTGACTCGAGGGGCAATGAGCAGTTCTTC.

The genes are TRBV7-2 and TRBJ1-5; D call uncertain. CDR3 size: 13 residues. Trimming removed 1 base from V and 4 bases from J, with 5 bases in between. Germline CDR1 and CDR2: SGHTA and FQGNSA. DNA for the CDR3: TGTGCCAGCAGCTTAGACGGGAATCAGCCCCAGCATTTT. Translated, it gives CASSLDGNQPQHF.

This chain connects TRBV5-6 to TRBJ2-7; 7 bases match TRBD1. This CDR3 comprises 15 residues. V shed 6 bases, J shed 2 bases, and the junction held 11 bases outside the gene matches. The germline V gene encodes CDR1 SGHDT and CDR2 YYEEEE. As DNA, the CDR3 is TGTGCCAGCATCCTCAGGGCAGGGACAGCCTACGAGCAGTACTTC. It translates to CASILRAGTAYEQYF.

On this clone itself: Other DNA sequences in the same sample also yield this CDR3. The rearrangement uses TRBV20-1 and TRBJ2-3, with D possibly TRBD2 on 6 matching bases. V dropped 6 bases and J dropped 6 bases, with 10 bases sitting between them. This CDR3 has 11 amino acids. The germline CDR1 and CDR2 sequences are DFQATT and SNEGSKA (reference sequence). CDR3 in amino acids: CSATREDTQYF. The DNA for the CDR3 is TGCAGTGCCACCCGGGAGGATACGCAGTATTTT.

This clone showed up just a few times. The V and J genes are TRBV9 and TRBJ2-1, with 7 positions matching TRBD1. The CDR3 length is 15 residues. The germline V gene has CDR1 SGDLS and CDR2 YYNGEE. V shed 3 bases, J shed 3 bases, and the junction held 6 bases outside the gene matches. This CDR3 reads CASSAEQGVYNEQFF. In nucleotides, the CDR3 is TGTGCCAGCAGCGCCGAGCAGGGGGTCTACAATGAGCAGTTCTTC.

This clone was picked up a small number of times. The rearrangement joins TRBV7-2 to TRBJ2-1; D is unresolved. Trimming removed 5 bases from V and 9 bases from J, with 11 bases in between. Germline loops: CDR1 SGHTA, CDR2 FQGNSA. CDR3 length: 12 residues. The CDR3 DNA reads TGTGCCAGCAGCCCCACCCGTGCTGAGCAGTTCTTC. It encodes CASSPTRAEQFF.

This rearrangement joins TRBV12-5 to TRBJ2-5; tentative D call: TRBD2 (5 bases). Per the germline V gene, CDR1 is LGHNT and CDR2 is FRNRAP. Deletions cut 1 base from V and 2 bases from J, with 8 bases between. This CDR3 is 14 amino acids long. The CDR3 DNA is TGTGCTAGTGGTTTGGCCCCGGGGCAAGAGACCCAGTACTTC. It specifies CASGLAPGQETQYF.

The chain joins TRBV13 to TRBJ1-1, with D possibly being TRBD1 (6 bases). This CDR3 spans 15 amino acids. Germline V gene lookup returns CDR1 PRHDT and CDR2 FYEKMQ (reference sequence). V dropped 4 bases and J dropped 5 bases, with 17 bases sitting between them. CDR3 residues: CASSWGPAGETEAFF. The DNA for the CDR3 is TGTGCCAGCAGCTGGGGGCCGGCAGGGGAGACTGAAGCTTTCTTT.

This chain joins TRBV28 and TRBJ1-2, with D unresolved. This CDR3 has 13 residues. Germline CDR1 reads MDHEN; CDR2 reads SYDVKM. V lost 2 bases to trimming and J lost 3 bases, with 7 bases between them. The CDR3 DNA sequence: TGTGCCAGCAGTTTACCGCTCCACTATGGCTACACCTTC. Amino acid sequence: CASSLPLHYGYTF.

This rearrangement joins TRBV28 to TRBJ2-7, with D tentatively TRBD2 (6 bases). Germline V CDR1 and CDR2: MDHEN, SYDVKM. This CDR3 is 12 amino acids long. Trimming shortened V by 3 bases and J by 6 bases, and 9 bases separated the two germline ends. The CDR3 spells CASSLAGSEQYF. CDR3 nucleotides: TGTGCCAGCAGTTTGGCGGGGAGCGAGCAGTACTTC.

This clone was picked up a small number of times. The chain employs TRBV19 and TRBJ2-5; D unresolved. CDR3 length: 14 amino acids. The germline V gene encodes CDR1 LNHDA and CDR2 SQIVND (reference sequence). V lost 8 bases and J 4 bases, leaving 17 bases between the germline ends. In DNA form, the CDR3 reads TGTGCCAGTTCCCGCTCGACCGTAGGAGAGACCCAGTACTTC. Its protein product is CASSRSTVGETQYF. The whole variable domain, filled in from reference TRBV19 and TRBJ2-5, reads DGGITQSPKYLFRKEGQNVTLSCEQNLNHDAMYWYRQDPGQGLRLIYYSQIVNDFQKGDIAEGYSVSREKKESFPLTVTSAQKNPTAFYLCASSRSTVGETQYFGPGTRLLVL.

This chain connects TRBV12-5 to TRBJ1-1; D might be TRBD1 (6 bases). The CDR3 extends over 14 amino acids. From germline, CDR1 is LGHNT and CDR2 FRNRAP. V shed 2 bases and J shed 8 bases, with 15 bases lying between them. CDR3 nucleotide sequence: TGTGCTAGTGGTTTGACAGGGCAGGGTGGGGAAGCTTTCTTT. Amino acids: CASGLTGQGGEAFF.

The chain couples TRBV7-8 to TRBJ2-3, with D maybe TRBD2 (7 bases). CDR1 and CDR2 (germline): SGHVS, FQNEAQ. V was trimmed by 7 bases and J by 0 bases, leaving 20 bases between them. CDR3 length equals 17 residues. The CDR3 DNA reads as TGTGCCAGCACCAAATGGAGGCCGGGGGGCAGCACAGATACGCAGTATTTT. Protein: CASTKWRPGGSTDTQYF.